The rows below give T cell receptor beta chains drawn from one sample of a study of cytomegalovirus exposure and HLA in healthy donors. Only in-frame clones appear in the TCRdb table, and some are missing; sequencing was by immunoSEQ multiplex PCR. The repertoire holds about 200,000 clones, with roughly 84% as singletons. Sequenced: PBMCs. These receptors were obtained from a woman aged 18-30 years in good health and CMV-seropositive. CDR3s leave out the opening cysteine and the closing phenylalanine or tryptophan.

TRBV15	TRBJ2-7	ATSRPGQAYEQY
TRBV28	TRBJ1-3	ASSLWTGAGNTIY
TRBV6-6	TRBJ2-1	ASSLGGPHEQF
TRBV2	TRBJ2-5	ASSGALGGETQY
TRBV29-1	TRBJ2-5	SVERGRDQTQY
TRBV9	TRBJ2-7	ASSVYPTSGTYEQY
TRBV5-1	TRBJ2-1	ASSTWGRGSSYNEQF
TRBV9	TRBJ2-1	ASSVDLHNEQF
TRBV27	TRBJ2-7	ASSYYNRGEQY
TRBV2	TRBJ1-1	ASSGEVEAF
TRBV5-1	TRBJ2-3	ASSPRLAGVPDTQY
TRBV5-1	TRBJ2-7	ASSTGLAYSYEQY
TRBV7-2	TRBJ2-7	ASSLPGTSGYEQY
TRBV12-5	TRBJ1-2	ASGFSTGTGGDGYT
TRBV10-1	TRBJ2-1	ASSVSGSIAGEQF
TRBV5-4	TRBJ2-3	ASSRAGEITDTQY
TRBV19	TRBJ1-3	ASSNRQRNSGNTIY
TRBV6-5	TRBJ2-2	ASSYSGGWGTGELF
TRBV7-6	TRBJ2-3	ASSRPAGAGDTQY
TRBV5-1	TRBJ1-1	ASSYAGSTEAF
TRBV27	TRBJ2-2	ASTPRVNTGELF
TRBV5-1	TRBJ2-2	ASSLTGSLATGELF
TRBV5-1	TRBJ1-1	ASSFRTVGNTEAF
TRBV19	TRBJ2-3	ASSISSGRASLITDTQY
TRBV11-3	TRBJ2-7	ASSPRGGSYEQY
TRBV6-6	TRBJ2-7	ASRGTGYSYEQY
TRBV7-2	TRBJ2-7	ASSLRQIDEQY
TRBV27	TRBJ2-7	ASSLRGSEQY
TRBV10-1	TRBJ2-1	ASSLGAASAREQF
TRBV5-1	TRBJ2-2	ASSLRPSGRGGTGELF
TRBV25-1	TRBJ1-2	ASSDPNPGQGGSGYT
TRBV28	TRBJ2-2	ASSLWSGASWHSGELF
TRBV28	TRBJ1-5	ASSLRGAGQPQH
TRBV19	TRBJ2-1	ASSIDTSIYNEQF
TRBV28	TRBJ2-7	ASSFQSYEQY
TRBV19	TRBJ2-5	ASSIFPRQGSQETQY
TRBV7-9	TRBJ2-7	ASSLEGQGIYEQY
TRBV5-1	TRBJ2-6	ASSLGTTVSGANVLT
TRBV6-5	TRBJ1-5	ASSPRTGGNQPQH
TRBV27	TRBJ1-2	ASSLSQGVYGYT
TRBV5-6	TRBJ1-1	ASSLEYTNTEAF
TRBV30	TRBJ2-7	AWSLTSPNEQY
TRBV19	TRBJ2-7	ASSGTGQGYEQY
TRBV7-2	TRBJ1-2	ASSLEAGVPPFDYGYT
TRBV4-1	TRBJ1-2	ASSQTLAGLNYGYT
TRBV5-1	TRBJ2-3	ASSWGTGMRTDTQY
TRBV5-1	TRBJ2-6	ASRKTSGITGANVLT
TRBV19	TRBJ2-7	ASSIMTSGSYEQY
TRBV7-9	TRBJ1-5	ASSLGTGVQPQH
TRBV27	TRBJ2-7	ASSLNSGDEQY
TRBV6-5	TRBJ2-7	ASSYSTQGEKDEQY
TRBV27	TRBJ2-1	ASSQLAQDEQF
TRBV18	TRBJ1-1	ASSQGVDTEAF
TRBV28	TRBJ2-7	ASSGSYGSSYEQY
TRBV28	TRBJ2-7	ASSLETDPGQVTYEQY
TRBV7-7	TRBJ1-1	ASSFSPRTEAF
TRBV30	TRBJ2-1	AWSGLALYNEQF
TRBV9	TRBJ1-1	ASSDKTGDGITEAF